These 17 T cell receptor beta chains came from one sample sequenced in a study of blood T cell repertoires in COVID-19. Only in-frame clones appear in the TCRdb table, and some are missing; sequencing was by immunoSEQ multiplex PCR. This sample carries around 160,000 clones, 80% to 90% of them seen once, and the ten largest clones take approximately 3%. The source material was peripheral blood. The receptor source for this set is a man between 60 and 75 years old with acute or convalescent COVID-19.

The V call is TRBV12-5, the J call TRBJ1-5, with 8 bases lining up with TRBD1. V lost 5 bases to trimming and J lost 7 bases; unmatched junction nucleotides: 7. The CDR3 loop spans 14 amino acids. The germline gives CDR1 LGHNT, CDR2 FRNRAP. The CDR3: CASGVDRDRQPQHF. The CDR3 nucleotides read TGTGCTAGTGGTGTGGACAGGGATCGGCAGCCCCAGCATTTT.

The chain has TRBV19 and TRBJ2-3, with D possibly matching TRBD2 (6 bases). V lost 3 bases and J 1 base, leaving 11 bases between the germline ends. This CDR3 has 15 residues. Germline CDR1 and CDR2: LNHDA and SQIVND (reference sequence). Here the CDR3 reads CASSILRGGTDTQYF. CDR3 nucleotide sequence: TGTGCCAGTAGTATTCTTCGCGGGGGCACAGATACGCAGTATTTT.

In its sample, this clone was seen once. The V gene is TRBV4-3, the J gene TRBJ1-4; maybe TRBD1 (5 bases). V lost 1 base and J 10 bases, leaving 19 bases between the germline ends. Germline V lookup: CDR1 LGHNA, CDR2 YSLEER. The CDR3 contains 16 residues. CDR3 sequence: CASSQVGGGQGAKLFF. The CDR3 DNA is TGCGCCAGCAGCCAAGTCGGGGGTGGGCAAGGCGCAAAACTGTTTTTT.

The genes are TRBV9 and TRBJ2-3; D gene uncertain. CDR1 is SGDLS, CDR2 YYNGEE, per germline. The V gene lost 4 bases and the J gene lost 2 bases, with 14 bases spanning the gap. This CDR3 comprises 15 residues. CDR3 bases: TGTGCCAGCAGCAACAGAATGGAAAACACAGATACGCAGTATTTT. Protein product: CASSNRMENTDTQYF.

The CDR3 nucleotides read TGTGCCAGCAGTGATGCGGGGGGGTTTAACAATGAGCAGTTCTTC. Protein sequence: CASSDAGGFNNEQFF. The chain employs TRBV2 and TRBJ2-1; 9 nucleotides align to TRBD2. CDR1 and CDR2 from the germline V gene are SNHLY and FYNNEI. Germline trimming cut 3 bases from V and 5 bases from J; bases unmatched to any gene: 5. This CDR3 spans 15 amino acids.

The V call is TRBV11-2, the J call TRBJ1-2; D is possibly TRBD1 (5 bases). Trimming cost V 6 bases and J 7 bases, with 18 bases left between them. Per the germline V gene, CDR1 is SGHAT and CDR2 is FQNNGV. The CDR3 has 14 amino acids. CDR3 protein: CASSTNIQGGGYTF. The CDR3 region has the DNA TGTGCCAGCAGTACAAATATCCAGGGCGGTGGCTACACCTTC.

The chain couples TRBV4-3 to TRBJ2-5; the match to TRBD1 covers 9 bases. With V trimmed by 0 bases and J by 4 bases, 6 bases remained unmatched. CDR3 length: 16 amino acids. The germline V gene encodes CDR1 LGHNA and CDR2 YSLEER. CDR3 amino acids: CASSQEAGQGGETQYF. In DNA form, the CDR3 reads TGCGCCAGCAGCCAAGAGGCGGGACAGGGAGGAGAGACCCAGTACTTC.

The J gene is TRBJ1-1, the V gene TRBV5-1; D remains unclear. The CDR3 sequence is 14 residues long. Germline loops: CDR1 SGHRS, CDR2 YFSETQ. The V gene lost 3 bases and the J gene lost 2 bases, with 11 bases spanning the gap. CDR3 loop: CASSSVQRNTEAFF. The CDR3 DNA sequence: TGCGCCAGCAGCTCCGTACAGAGAAACACTGAAGCTTTCTTT.

This clone was counted a few times. V and J are TRBV2 and TRBJ2-3; D is unresolved. Germline V gives CDR1 SNHLY, CDR2 FYNNEI. CDR3 length: 13 residues. The germline V and J ends were trimmed by 8 bases and 0 bases, with 9 bases remaining between them. The CDR3 DNA is TGTGCCAGCGCTAGGCTGAGCACAGATACGCAGTATTTT. Translating gives CASARLSTDTQYF.

V and J are TRBV2 and TRBJ2-5, with TRBD2 as a possible D gene (6 bases). Germline assignment: CDR1 SNHLY and CDR2 FYNNEI. This CDR3 has 15 amino acids. The germline V and J ends were trimmed by 5 bases and 4 bases, with 17 bases remaining between them. The CDR3 DNA is TGTGCCAGCAGTAGGGAAGCGCGGGGCTTAGAGACCCAGTACTTC. This gives the protein CASSREARGLETQYF.

The chain recombines TRBV2 with TRBJ2-1; D is uncertain. From germline, CDR1 is SNHLY and CDR2 FYNNEI. The CDR3 contains 14 residues. Between the trimmed V and J ends, which lost 5 bases and 4 bases, there was a span of 12 bases. CDR3 bases: TGTGCCAGCAGTACTAACGGCGGATACAATGAGCAGTTCTTC. Translation gives CASSTNGGYNEQFF.

The sample holds one count of this clone. The J gene is TRBJ1-6, the V gene TRBV4-1; D not certain. V was cut by 1 base and J by 8 bases, with 12 bases left in between. This CDR3 is 15 amino acids long. Per the germline V gene, CDR1 is MGHRA and CDR2 is YSYEKL. The CDR3 region is CASSQVRLGDSPLHF. The CDR3 DNA sequence: TGCGCCAGCAGCCAAGTTCGTCTGGGAGATTCACCCCTCCACTTT.

V is TRBV10-3 and J is TRBJ1-6; unclear D gene. CDR1 and CDR2 (germline): ENHRY, SYGVKD. This CDR3 contains 15 residues. Between the trimmed V and J ends, which lost 0 bases and 9 bases, there was a span of 12 bases. CDR3 coding DNA: TGTGCCATCAGTGAGTCGCCCTCGGTTGGTTCACCCCTCCACTTT. Encoded protein: CAISESPSVGSPLHF.

The J gene is TRBJ1-5, the V gene TRBV5-6; 7 bases map to TRBD1. Germline values: CDR1 SGHDT, CDR2 YYEEEE. V was clipped by 0 bases and J by 4 bases; unmatched bases: 4. There are 15 residues in the CDR3. The CDR3 sequence is CASSLGGTANQPQHF. CDR3 DNA: TGTGCCAGCAGCTTGGGTGGGACAGCAAATCAGCCCCAGCATTTT.

This chain joins TRBV7-2 and TRBJ1-5; D call uncertain. The germline V and J ends were trimmed by 7 bases and 7 bases, with 14 bases remaining between them. In germline, CDR1 is SGHTA, CDR2 FQGNSA. CDR3 length: 13 amino acids. CDR3 sequence reads: CASTGTHGQPQHF. In nucleotides, the CDR3 is TGTGCCAGCACCGGAACCCACGGGCAGCCCCAGCATTTT.

The gene calls are TRBV28 and TRBJ1-4; no clear D. The CDR3 runs to 19 residues. In germline, CDR1 is MDHEN, CDR2 SYDVKM. V lost 2 bases and J lost 6, with 25 bases in between. The CDR3 loop reads CASSLSPGLGSFLDEKLFF. CDR3 in DNA: TGTGCCAGCAGTTTAAGCCCAGGATTGGGCTCATTTCTTGATGAAAAACTGTTTTTT.

The chain carries TRBV11-2 and TRBJ1-6; 7 nucleotides line up with TRBD1. CDR1 is SGHAT and CDR2 is FQNNGV in the germline V gene. Trimming at V came to 3 bases and at J to 8 bases, leaving 4 bases not matched to a gene. The CDR3 spans 14 residues. The CDR3 nucleotides are TGTGCCAGCAGCTTTCAGGGGGATTATTCACCCCTCCACTTT. Translated, it gives CASSFQGDYSPLHF.